This T cell receptor (beta chain) is from a study of cytomegalovirus exposure and HLA in healthy donors. Findings and caveats of the study: Sequencing depth roughly uniform across donors was assumed in presence/absence analyses. Among TCR beta chains, those listed as cytomegalovirus-associated numbered 164. Rare sequences made up most TCRs, while some public TCRs were found in many donors.

As concerns this clone: The antigen is undetermined.

Both 60 Vbeta primers and 13 Jbeta primers went into the PCR. Libraries were prepared by immunoSEQ multiplex PCR; TCRdb keeps only in-frame clonotypes and omits some of them. The repertoire consists of 95,000 to 150,000 clones, with roughly 81% occurring once and the leading ten covering 0.9% to 1.2%. Sequenced material: PBMCs. This clonotype was sampled from a young woman in good health and CMV-seronegative.

DNA of the CDR3: TGCGCCAGCAGCTTGGGCGCGGGGCCCGGCACAGATACGCAGTATTTT. It encodes CASSLGAGPGTDTQYF. The chain has TRBV5-1 and TRBJ2-3; maybe TRBD2 (6 bases). V was cut by 0 bases and J by 1 base, with 12 bases left in between. There are 16 residues in the CDR3. Germline V gives CDR1 SGHRS, CDR2 YFSETQ.